This T cell receptor (beta chain) was obtained from a study of blood T cell repertoires in COVID-19. Across the whole study: Samples representing acute and convalescent COVID-19 were sourced from the United States, Italy and Spain. T cells, B-cell-depleted T cells, or PBMCs provided the cDNA or gDNA that served as material.

Profiled with immunoSEQ multiplex PCR; TCRdb holds only in-frame clones, not every one. This sample has fewer than 300,000 clones, with 90% found just once. Participants, roughly 18 to 90 years old, spanned 24 US areas. Clinical histories supplied by participants themselves formed the basis of cohort assignment. The V gene lost 6 bases and the J gene lost 0 bases, with 9 bases spanning the gap. Germline values: CDR1 MNHEY, CDR2 SVGAGI. The CDR3 extends over 13 amino acids. The clonotype originates from a woman under 40 who had recovered from COVID-19. The chain recombines TRBV6-5 with TRBJ2-7; possible D gene TRBD2, 5 bases. Sequencing input: PBMCs or T cells enriched from blood (not recorded which). The CDR3 spells CASRQEASYEQYF. As DNA, the CDR3 is TGTGCCAGCAGGCAGGAGGCCTCCTACGAGCAGTACTTC.